The 32 T cell receptor beta chains below come from one sample, sequenced in a study of cytomegalovirus exposure and HLA in healthy donors. Amplification used 60 Vbeta primers and 13 Jbeta primers. Sequencing was performed with immunoSEQ multiplex PCR; in TCRdb, only in-frame clones are kept and a portion is missing. The table has around 50,000 clones, 80% seen once. Sequencing was performed on PBMCs. These receptors all stem from a young man in good health and CMV-seropositive.

This rearrangement joins TRBV14 to TRBJ1-2; 8 nucleotides line up with TRBD1. Germline values: CDR1 SGHDN, CDR2 FVKESK. Trimming took 6 bases from V and 4 from J; bases not matched to a gene: 4. This CDR3 is 13 amino acids long. CDR3 nucleotide sequence: TGTGCCAGCAGAGGACAGGGCCCCTATGGCTACACCTTC. Translating gives CASRGQGPYGYTF.

The sample holds a few counts of this clone. V is TRBV7-2 and J is TRBJ2-3; 7 bases are shared with TRBD2. Germline assignment: CDR1 SGHTA and CDR2 FQGNSA. This CDR3 is 13 amino acids long. V gave up 5 bases and J gave up 7 bases; unmatched junction bases: 6. CDR3 DNA: TGTGCCAGCAGCACGGCCGGGACTAATACGCAGTATTTT. The encoded protein is CASSTAGTNTQYF.

The V gene is TRBV11-2, the J gene TRBJ1-2, with TRBD1 identical over 8 bases. With V trimmed by 3 bases and J by 4 bases, 7 bases remained unmatched. CDR1 is SGHAT and CDR2 is FQNNGV in the germline V gene. The CDR3 contains 15 residues. The CDR3 sequence: CASSFGQGVAYGYTF. CDR3 nucleotide sequence: TGTGCCAGCAGCTTCGGACAGGGAGTTGCCTATGGCTACACCTTC.

The chain carries TRBV19 and TRBJ1-1; D is ambiguous. CDR3 length: 13 amino acids. Germline V gene lookup returns CDR1 LNHDA and CDR2 SQIVND (reference sequence). Trimming stripped 2 bases from V and 6 bases from J, with 10 bases between. CDR3 bases: TGTGCCAGTAGTATACCCCCCTCTCCTGAAGCTTTCTTT. Residues: CASSIPPSPEAFF.

The V and J genes are TRBV11-2 and TRBJ2-4; TRBD1 aligns across 7 bases. The V gene's germline CDR1 is SGHAT and CDR2 FQNNGV. The ends lost 0 bases at V and 7 bases at J; junction bases unmatched: 3. The CDR3 is made up of 14 amino acids. The CDR3 DNA reads TGTGCCAGCAGCTTAGAGATACAGGGGAACATTCAGTACTTC. It is translated as CASSLEIQGNIQYF.

The gene calls are TRBV9 and TRBJ2-3; 11 positions agree with TRBD2. V trimming: 0 bases; J trimming: 8 bases; junction bases outside the gene matches: 8. Germline V gives CDR1 SGDLS, CDR2 YYNGEE. The CDR3 loop spans 16 amino acids. The CDR3 protein is CASSVGPSGGQGTQYF. The DNA for the CDR3 is TGTGCCAGCAGCGTAGGGCCTAGCGGGGGGCAGGGTACGCAGTATTTT.

The chain uses TRBV11-2 and TRBJ2-1; maybe TRBD2 (6 bases). Germline V gene lookup returns CDR1 SGHAT and CDR2 FQNNGV. CDR3 length: 16 residues. Trimming removed 4 bases at V and 4 bases at J, with 17 bases between. The DNA of the CDR3 is TGTGCCAGCAGCTCCCAGTGGCGGGGCTGGTACAATGAGCAGTTCTTC. Protein: CASSSQWRGWYNEQFF.

The V gene is TRBV2, the J gene TRBJ1-1, with 8 bases identical to TRBD1. The germline CDR1 and CDR2 sequences are SNHLY and FYNNEI. This CDR3 spans 14 amino acids. V lost 6 bases to trimming and J lost 1 base; unmatched junction nucleotides: 4. CDR3 region: CASRRTGPNTEAFF. Here the CDR3 DNA reads TGTGCCAGCAGGAGGACAGGGCCGAACACTGAAGCTTTCTTT.

The chain recombines TRBV7-9 with TRBJ2-7; 9 positions match TRBD1. Germline V CDR1 and CDR2: SEHNR, FQNEAQ (reference sequence). Trimming at V came to 6 bases and at J to 5 bases, leaving 11 bases not matched to a gene. This CDR3 comprises 15 residues. This CDR3 is CASRATGTGNDEQYF. In nucleotides, the CDR3 is TGTGCCAGCAGGGCAACCGGGACAGGGAACGACGAGCAGTACTTC.

The sample holds one count of this clone. The V and J genes are TRBV9 and TRBJ2-4; TRBD2 aligns across 13 bases. Per germline, CDR1 SGDLS and CDR2 YYNGEE. J was trimmed by 0 bases and V by 4 bases; bases with no gene match: 10. The CDR3 spans 19 residues. The chain's CDR3 is CASSPNGLAGDGAKNIQYF. The CDR3 region has the DNA TGTGCCAGCAGCCCTAATGGACTAGCGGGGGACGGAGCCAAAAACATTCAGTACTTC.

This clone was counted a few times. The gene calls are TRBV10-2 and TRBJ2-7; TRBD2 agrees at 12 bases. The junction had 11 bases not matched to a gene; V was cut back by 7 bases and J by 7 bases. CDR1 and CDR2 (germline): WSHSY, SAAADI. CDR3 length equals 15 residues. Here the CDR3 DNA reads TGCGCCAGCACTAACCTAGCGGGGGGGTCTGGGGAGCAGTACTTC. Amino acid sequence: CASTNLAGGSGEQYF.

The DNA for the CDR3 is TGTGCCAGCAGCTCCGAGCGCACTGAAGCTTTCTTT. Encoded protein: CASSSERTEAFF. The V call is TRBV7-9, the J call TRBJ1-1; D is unresolved. This CDR3 has 12 amino acids. Germline V gives CDR1 SEHNR, CDR2 FQNEAQ (reference sequence). Trimming stripped 4 bases from V and 4 bases from J, with 7 bases between.

The rearrangement joins TRBV5-6 to TRBJ2-6; D unresolved. This CDR3 spans 17 amino acids. Per germline, CDR1 SGHDT and CDR2 YYEEEE. Trimming cost V 0 bases and J 0 bases, with 10 bases left between them. In nucleotides, the CDR3 is TGTGCCAGCAGCTTGGGGGCCGGCCCCTCTGGGGCCAACGTCCTGACTTTC. It codes for CASSLGAGPSGANVLTF. Filled out from reference TRBV5-6 and TRBJ2-6, the complete variable domain reads DAGVTQSPTHLIKTRGQQVTLRCSPKSGHDTVSWYQQALGQGPQFIFQYYEEEERQRGNFPDRFSGHQFPNYSSELNVNALLLGDSALYLCASSLGAGPSGANVLTFGAGSRLTVL.

V usage is TRBV6-5 and J usage is TRBJ1-2; D might be TRBD1 (5 bases). Germline values: CDR1 MNHEY, CDR2 SVGAGI. Deletions cut 10 bases from V and 0 bases from J, with 12 bases between. The CDR3 extends over 13 amino acids. CDR3 in amino acids: CATLDIANYGYTF. The CDR3 nucleotides read TGTGCCACTCTGGACATTGCTAACTATGGCTACACCTTC.

The chain employs TRBV15 and TRBJ2-5; 7 bases agree with TRBD2. The CDR3 runs 16 residues. CDR1 and CDR2 from the germline V gene are LNHNV and YYDKDF (reference sequence). V lost 1 base, J lost 1 base, and 6 bases stayed unmatched. CDR3 in DNA: TGTGCCACCAGCAGAGCAGCGGGGTCTACCCAAGAGACCCAGTACTTC. Protein: CATSRAAGSTQETQYF.

This clone showed up just once. This chain connects TRBV5-1 to TRBJ2-7; tentatively, D is TRBD1 (5 bases). CDR1 is SGHRS and CDR2 is YFSETQ in the germline V gene. The CDR3 is 20 residues long. V was cut by 6 bases and J by 1 base, with 32 bases left in between. This CDR3 reads CASTLGKGNRIFSDSYEQYF. CDR3 bases: TGCGCCAGCACCCTGGGAAAGGGTAACAGGATTTTTTCGGATTCCTACGAGCAGTACTTC.

This clone has more than one count but fewer than ten. The rearrangement joins TRBV6-5 to TRBJ1-4; a possible D gene is TRBD1 (6 bases). The CDR3 spans 14 residues. Germline V lookup: CDR1 MNHEY, CDR2 SVGAGI. Between the trimmed V and J ends, which lost 5 bases and 3 bases, there was a span of 10 bases. CDR3 DNA: TGTGCCAGCAGTCCCAAGGGGGCTAATGAAAAACTGTTTTTT. Amino acid sequence: CASSPKGANEKLFF.

V usage is TRBV4-1 and J usage is TRBJ2-7, with D possibly TRBD2 on 5 matching bases. The length of the CDR3 is 15 residues. Trimming took off 0 bases at V and 4 bases at J, with 13 bases between the two ends. The germline V gene encodes CDR1 MGHRA and CDR2 YSYEKL. The CDR3 reads CASSQDLTSGYEQYF. The CDR3 DNA reads TGCGCCAGCAGCCAAGATTTAACTTCGGGGTACGAGCAGTACTTC.

The chain has TRBV15 and TRBJ1-6; D is undetermined. V was trimmed by 0 bases and J by 7 bases, leaving 7 bases between them. The CDR3 loop spans 14 amino acids. The germline V gene has CDR1 LNHNV and CDR2 YYDKDF (reference sequence). CDR3 sequence: CATSRDRKNSPLHF. The CDR3, as DNA: TGTGCCACCAGCAGAGATCGTAAAAATTCACCCCTCCACTTT.

This chain links TRBV19 with TRBJ2-5, with TRBD1 identical over 9 bases. The CDR3 covers 15 residues. V shed 6 bases and J 5 bases; nucleotides not matched to a gene: 10. In germline, CDR1 is LNHDA, CDR2 SQIVND (reference sequence). Here the CDR3 DNA reads TGTGCCAGTAGGATCCGGGACAGGGAAAGCGAGACCCAGTACTTC. As protein: CASRIRDRESETQYF.

This clone was counted only a few times. The J gene is TRBJ2-7, the V gene TRBV4-1, with TRBD2 matching 9 bases. V shed 1 base and J 2 bases; nucleotides not matched to a gene: 9. Germline loops: CDR1 MGHRA, CDR2 YSYEKL. This CDR3 is 17 amino acids long. The CDR3 bases are TGCGCCAGCAGCCAAGTTAACCTGGGACTAGCAACCTACGAGCAGTACTTC. Protein product: CASSQVNLGLATYEQYF.

The DNA of the CDR3 is TGTGCCAGCGCTATGACAGGGTACCACGAGCAGTACTTC. Its protein is CASAMTGYHEQYF. The J gene is TRBJ2-7, the V gene TRBV19; 7 bases map to TRBD1. The J segment lost 5 bases and the V segment lost 9 bases, leaving 10 bases of the junction unmatched. Per the germline V gene, CDR1 is LNHDA and CDR2 is SQIVND (reference sequence). The CDR3 totals 13 residues.

This chain uses TRBV9 with TRBJ1-2; no firm D call. Deletions cut 6 bases from V and 0 bases from J, with 6 bases between. There are 12 residues in the CDR3. Germline loops: CDR1 SGDLS, CDR2 YYNGEE. As DNA, the CDR3 is TGTGCCAGCAAAGGAGCTAACTATGGCTACACCTTC. Translating gives CASKGANYGYTF.

This clone was seen once. CDR3 coding DNA: TGTGCCAGCAGTCGGGGCAGGGGGCTTCTGGTCTACCACTTT. This translates into CASSRGRGLLVYHF. The chain joins TRBV6-5 to TRBJ1-6; TRBD1 agrees at 8 bases. V shed 5 bases, J shed 18 bases, and the junction held 15 bases outside the gene matches. Per the germline V gene, CDR1 is MNHEY and CDR2 is SVGAGI. CDR3 size: 14 residues.

CDR3 residues: CASSLVGTSFETQYF. CDR3 DNA sequence: TGTGCCAGCAGCTTAGTAGGGACTAGCTTTGAGACCCAGTACTTC. The V and J genes are TRBV7-9 and TRBJ2-5, with 9 bases matching TRBD2. This CDR3 is built from 15 residues. With 1 base clipped from V and 5 bases from J, the junction kept 5 bases outside the gene matches. Germline V gene data show CDR1 as SEHNR and CDR2 as FQNEAQ (reference sequence).

V gene TRBV2 combines with J gene TRBJ2-5; D remains unclear. Germline V gene data show CDR1 as SNHLY and CDR2 as FYNNEI. There are 14 residues in the CDR3. V was cut by 3 bases and J by 0 bases, with 8 bases left in between. The CDR3 nucleotides read TGTGCCAGCAGTGAGAACGGTTACCAAGAGACCCAGTACTTC. Translated: CASSENGYQETQYF.

The chain joins TRBV6-6 to TRBJ2-7; 7 positions agree with TRBD2. Germline-derived CDR1 and CDR2 are MNHNY and SVGAGI (reference sequence). This CDR3 comprises 15 residues. Trimming removed 2 bases from V and 2 bases from J; junction bases left unmatched: 6. The CDR3, as DNA: TGTGCCAGCAGTTACGGCGGGGGAGGCACCTACGAGCAGTACTTC. The encoded protein is CASSYGGGGTYEQYF.

The chain links TRBV5-1 to TRBJ2-1; the D gene is possibly TRBD1 (6 bases). In germline, CDR1 is SGHRS, CDR2 YFSETQ. V shed 0 bases and J shed 4 bases, with 8 bases lying between them. The CDR3 has 14 residues. This chain's CDR3 is CASSLVGQYNEQFF. The DNA of the CDR3 is TGCGCCAGCAGCTTGGTCGGACAGTACAATGAGCAGTTCTTC.

This chain joins TRBV29-1 and TRBJ2-1; D gene unclear. This CDR3 contains 16 residues. With 0 bases removed from V and 0 bases from J, the gap between germline ends came to 12 bases. CDR1 SQVTM and CDR2 ANQGSEA come from the germline V gene. The CDR3 DNA is TGCAGCGTTGAAGATCCCATAGCCAGCTCCTACAATGAGCAGTTCTTC. It is translated as CSVEDPIASSYNEQFF.

The rearrangement uses TRBV27 and TRBJ2-7; 9 bases are shared with TRBD1. This CDR3 is 14 amino acids long. CDR1 MNHEY and CDR2 SMNVEV come from the germline V gene (reference sequence). The V segment lost 2 bases and the J segment 2 bases; nucleotides outside the gene matches: 1. The CDR3 spells CASSLGTGPYEQYF. The CDR3 coding sequence is TGTGCCAGCAGTTTAGGGACAGGGCCCTACGAGCAGTACTTC.

The rearrangement joins TRBV9 to TRBJ1-6, with D unresolved. Trimming left V 4 bases short and J 7 bases short, with 12 bases between. Germline CDR1 SGDLS, CDR2 YYNGEE. The CDR3 is 14 residues long. The CDR3 loop is CASSSSSPNSPLHF. CDR3 DNA: TGTGCCAGCAGCTCAAGCTCCCCCAATTCACCCCTCCACTTT.

This clone was found a few times. The V and J genes are TRBV15 and TRBJ2-1; possibly TRBD2 for D (6 bases). V was clipped by 0 bases and J by 2 bases, with 11 bases between them. Germline loops: CDR1 LNHNV, CDR2 YYDKDF (reference sequence). This CDR3 spans 16 amino acids. CDR3 amino acids: CATSRDRASAYNEQFF. For the CDR3, the DNA is TGTGCCACCAGCAGAGATAGGGCTAGCGCCTACAATGAGCAGTTCTTC.